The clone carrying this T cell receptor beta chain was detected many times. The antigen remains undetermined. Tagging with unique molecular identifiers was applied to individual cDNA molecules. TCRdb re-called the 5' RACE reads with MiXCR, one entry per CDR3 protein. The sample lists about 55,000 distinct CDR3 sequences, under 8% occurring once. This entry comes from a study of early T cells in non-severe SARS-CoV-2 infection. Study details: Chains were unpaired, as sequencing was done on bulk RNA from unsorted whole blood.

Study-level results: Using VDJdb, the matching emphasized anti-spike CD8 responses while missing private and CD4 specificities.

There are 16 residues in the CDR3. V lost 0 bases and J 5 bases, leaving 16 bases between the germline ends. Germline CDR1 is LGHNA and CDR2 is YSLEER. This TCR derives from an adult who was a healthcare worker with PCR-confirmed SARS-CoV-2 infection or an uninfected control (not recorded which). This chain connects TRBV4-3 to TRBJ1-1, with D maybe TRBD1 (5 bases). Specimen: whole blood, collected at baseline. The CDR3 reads CASSQDLRQFATEAFF. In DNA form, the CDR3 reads TGCGCCAGCAGCCAAGATTTGAGACAGTTTGCGACTGAAGCTTTCTTT.